This TCR beta chain was profiled in a study of tumor-infiltrating lymphocytes in primary liver carcinoma listed by TCRdb under 2017. About the full investigation: Surgical resection was performed in China between November 2015 and March 2016 on roughly 5 patients with histopathologically diagnosed primary liver carcinoma. TCRbeta repertoire sequencing, expression microarrays and whole-exome sequencing were combined in the study across five regions of each liver tumor, with adjacent normal tissue and blood also included. A total of roughly 35 specimens from 5 patients went through TCRbeta repertoire sequencing, namely 25 tumor regions, 5 adjacent noncancerous liver tissues and 5 peripheral blood samples. Of the five patients (three men and two women, aged 30 to 69 years), four had hepatocellular carcinoma and one had combined HCC and intrahepatic cholangiocarcinoma. The five patients had tumors staged T1-T3 N0M0, with maximum diameters ranging from about 4 to 11 cm. Samples yielded roughly 3.5 to 8 million productive TCRbeta reads; read depth did not differ significantly between tissue types. Reproducibility between technical replicate repertoires was high, with correlation coefficients above 0.98 and mean shared-clone rates roughly 0.91.

TCRbeta-specific cDNA was reverse-transcribed from roughly 500 ng total RNA using a constant-region primer and ProtoScript II reverse transcriptase. TCRbeta libraries were built with three nested multiplex PCR rounds, a slightly modified ARM-PCR procedure. Each of the first two PCR rounds ran for approximately 10 cycles using multiplex TRBV1-TRBV30 forward primers together with a Cbeta reverse primer. Sample barcodes and Illumina adapters were added in a final 25-cycle PCR using Deep VentR polymerase. Before sequencing, amplicons of 200-500 bp were gel-purified using a QIAquick gel extraction kit. TCRbeta amplicons were sequenced on an Illumina HiSeq 2500 with 250-bp paired-end reads. The authors' pipeline ran thus. To recover full CDR3 sequences, reads were quality-trimmed using Trimmomatic v0.33 and paired reads were then merged using FLASH v1.2.11. V, D and J germline segments were assigned to the rearranged TCRbeta sequences using MiGEC v1.2.1b. Clonotype statistics, along with Shannon-Wiener diversity indices, were calculated using VDJtools v1.0.0. Except for diversity analysis, only each sample's 250 most abundant clonotypes were used in subsequent analyses to reduce sampling bias. TCRdb reran the public reads through fastp at Q25 and MiXCR, keeping productive beta chains. Entries are consolidated by CDR3 protein sequence, retaining the most common genes and DNA. TCRdb's processing, not the authors' own work, is the source of the V and J calls. The sample yields fewer than 350,000 distinct CDR3 sequences; less than 75% were counted once. About 9.4% of the sample belongs to the ten largest clones.

General conclusions and limits of the study: Repertoire overlap was higher between tumor regions (mean about 36%) than tumor-adjacent (approximately 17%) or tumor-blood (14%) pairs, consistent with antigen-driven expansion. Bulk unsorted samples precluded comparing CD4+ and CD8+ T cell repertoires. With just 4 or 5 patients in the study, the authors point out that the findings should be validated in a larger study. Only the TCR beta chain was sequenced, so true repertoire diversity is likely underestimated because unpaired alpha chains were not captured. Compared with blood, tumors had a significantly larger share of the repertoire taken up by the top 250 clones (p = 0.039).

On this clonotype itself: Its antigen is currently not known. A clone one base away is much larger, so this may be a read error.

TRIzol reagent was used to extract blood RNA from unsorted whole blood, while the DNeasy Blood & Tissue kit provided the germline DNA. Chronic HBV infection was present in the patients, and the patients were treatment-naive at sampling. Before surgery, about 4 milliliters of peripheral blood were collected into K2EDTA tubes. The junction shows trimming of 4 bases on V and 2 bases on J, and the gene matches do not reach 27 bases of it. The CDR3, cysteine through phenylalanine, is 22 amino acids long. Just CDR3 DNA is preserved here, 66 bases in frame from base 1. CDR1 and CDR2 are read off the germline V gene as SGHDT and YYEEEE.

The sequenced sample was peripheral blood. Recombination joined TRBV5-6 with TRBJ2-1; 7 of the junction bases match TRBD2. The TCR sequence derives from a man aged 40-49 years with primary liver carcinoma and hepatitis B virus infection. In nucleotides, the sequence is TGTGCCAGCAGCCCTGTGAGAGGCGAGGGAGCGGGACTCCTATGGGCCTACAATGAGCAGTTCTTC. Translated, this gives CASSPVRGEGAGLLWAYNEQFF.